One sample yielded the 23 T cell receptor beta chains listed below, sequenced in a study of blood T cell repertoires in COVID-19. Profiled with immunoSEQ multiplex PCR; TCRdb holds only in-frame clones, not every one. The sample lists 95,000 to 150,000 clones, roughly 85% occurring once. Material for sequencing was peripheral blood. The receptors were gathered from a man aged 35-49 years with acute or convalescent COVID-19.

The DNA for the CDR3 is TGTGCCAGCACGCAAATAGCGGGAGGTTCCAATGAGCAGTTCTTC. It codes for CASTQIAGGSNEQFF. The chain carries TRBV2 and TRBJ2-1; 10 positions match TRBD2. CDR1 SNHLY and CDR2 FYNNEI come from the germline V gene. V shed 7 bases and J 6 bases; nucleotides not matched to a gene: 9. This CDR3 has 15 residues.

The chain employs TRBV20-1 and TRBJ2-7; no reliable D call. Looked up from germline, CDR1 is DFQATT and CDR2 is SNEGSKA (reference sequence). There are 11 residues in the CDR3. The germline V and J ends were trimmed by 5 bases and 5 bases, with 10 bases remaining between them. The CDR3 region has the DNA TGCAGTGCTGCCTATTCCCACGAGCAGTACTTC. It codes for CSAAYSHEQYF.

V usage is TRBV7-2 and J usage is TRBJ1-1, with D possibly TRBD1 on 5 matching bases. The germline V gene encodes CDR1 SGHTA and CDR2 FQGNSA. The CDR3 is 14 amino acids. Trimming removed 2 bases from V and 5 bases from J, with 12 bases in between. The CDR3 loop is CASSLPGGGTEAFF. As DNA, the CDR3 is TGTGCCAGCAGCTTACCCGGGGGAGGAACTGAAGCTTTCTTT.

The chain combines TRBV6-1 with TRBJ2-7, with D uncertain. V was pared by 2 bases and J by 2 bases, with 7 bases between. Germline CDR1 and CDR2: MNHNS and SASEGT. The CDR3 has 13 residues. The CDR3 DNA reads as TGTGCCAGCAGTGAAACCCCAGCCTACGAGCAGTACTTC. Translated: CASSETPAYEQYF.

The genes are TRBV7-8 and TRBJ2-7, with TRBD2 as a possible D gene (6 bases). Germline V CDR1 and CDR2: SGHVS, FQNEAQ. The V end was cut by 4 bases, the J end by 5 bases, with 15 bases between. The CDR3 consists of 14 residues. The CDR3 region is CASSSPDGGNEQYF. The CDR3 DNA is TGTGCCAGCAGCTCTCCGGACGGCGGGAACGAGCAGTACTTC. Full variable domain (remainder filled in from reference TRBV7-8 and TRBJ2-7): GAGVSQSPRYKVAKRGQDVALRCDPISGHVSLFWYQQALGQGPEFLTYFQNEAQLDKSGLPSDRFFAERPEGSVSTLKIQRTQQEDSAVYLCASSSPDGGNEQYFGPGTRLTVT.

This clone appeared once. The genes are TRBV30 and TRBJ2-7, with 7 bases aligning to TRBD1. Germline-derived CDR1 and CDR2 are GTSNPN and SVGIG (reference sequence). CDR3 length: 16 amino acids. Losses at the gene ends were 0 bases for V and 0 bases for J; bases not matched to a gene: 8. The CDR3 region is CAWSVLPGGSSYEQYF. In nucleotides, the CDR3 is TGTGCCTGGAGTGTCCTCCCAGGGGGAAGCTCCTACGAGCAGTACTTC.

This rearrangement joins TRBV19 to TRBJ1-2; the D gene is possibly TRBD1 (5 bases). Germline V gene data show CDR1 as LNHDA and CDR2 as SQIVND (reference sequence). This CDR3 comprises 13 residues. Trimming took off 6 bases at V and 8 bases at J, with 16 bases between the two ends. The CDR3 DNA sequence: TGTGCCAGTAGAGAAGGAGGGGAACGCGGCTACACCTTC. Amino acids: CASREGGERGYTF.

The chain employs TRBV5-1 and TRBJ2-2; no definite D call. This CDR3 is built from 15 residues. V lost 0 bases, J lost 0 bases, and 6 bases lay in between. Per the germline V gene, CDR1 is SGHRS and CDR2 is YFSETQ. The CDR3 reads CASSLGAANTGELFF. CDR3 coding DNA: TGCGCCAGCAGCTTGGGGGCAGCGAACACCGGGGAGCTGTTTTTT.

This clone was seen a single time. This chain connects TRBV15 to TRBJ1-5; tentative D call: TRBD1 (5 bases). Germline V gene lookup returns CDR1 LNHNV and CDR2 YYDKDF (reference sequence). The length of the CDR3 is 15 residues. Between the trimmed V and J ends, which lost 6 bases and 1 base, there was a span of 13 bases. The CDR3: CATRRTRGSNQPQHF. The CDR3 DNA is TGTGCCACCAGACGCACAAGGGGAAGCAATCAGCCCCAGCATTTT.

The CDR3 is CASSLMGTGGLVFYEQYF. CDR3 DNA: TGTGCCAGCAGCTTGATGGGGACAGGGGGCCTTGTTTTCTACGAGCAGTACTTC. The chain carries TRBV7-9 and TRBJ2-7, with 12 bases that match TRBD1. The CDR3 runs to 18 residues. With V trimmed by 3 bases and J by 3 bases, 12 bases remained unmatched. Germline loops: CDR1 SEHNR, CDR2 FQNEAQ (reference sequence). The full variable domain, completed using reference TRBV7-9 and TRBJ2-7, is DTGVSQNPRHKITKRGQNVTFRCDPISEHNRLYWYRQTLGQGPEFLTYFQNEAQLEKSRLLSDRFSAERPKGSFSTLEIQRTEQGDSAMYLCASSLMGTGGLVFYEQYFGPGTRLTVT.

The chain joins TRBV5-1 to TRBJ1-2; tentative D call: TRBD1 (6 bases). Deletions cut 1 base from V and 1 base from J, with 14 bases between. The CDR3 loop spans 16 amino acids. Germline lookup yields CDR1 SGHRS and CDR2 YFSETQ. The CDR3 protein is CASSLLGTRGNYGYTF. CDR3 bases: TGCGCCAGCAGCTTGTTAGGGACCAGGGGTAACTATGGCTACACCTTC.

The rearrangement links TRBV19 to TRBJ2-3; 14 nucleotides line up with TRBD2. Germline V lookup: CDR1 LNHDA, CDR2 SQIVND (reference sequence). V was pared by 8 bases and J by 3 bases, with 1 base of the junction left unmatched. The CDR3 spans 14 residues. As DNA, the CDR3 is TGTGCCAGTGGGACTAGCGGGAGAACAGATACGCAGTATTTT. This encodes CASGTSGRTDTQYF.

The rearrangement links TRBV6-5 to TRBJ2-7, with D tentatively TRBD1 (5 bases). Germline V gene sequence: CDR1 MNHEY, CDR2 SVGAGI. The V gene lost 10 bases and the J gene lost 6 bases, with 19 bases spanning the gap. The length of the CDR3 is 13 residues. CDR3 sequence (DNA): TGTGCCACCCGACCCGACGGTAGGGGCGAGCAGTACTTC. It is translated as CATRPDGRGEQYF.

The CDR3 protein is CAWSAPRGRDREQFF. The CDR3 DNA reads as TGTGCCTGGAGTGCCCCCCGAGGACGGGATCGGGAGCAGTTCTTC. V gene TRBV30 combines with J gene TRBJ2-1; maybe TRBD2 (5 bases). V dropped 1 base and J dropped 10 bases, with 20 bases sitting between them. Per the germline V gene, CDR1 is GTSNPN and CDR2 is SVGIG (reference sequence). This CDR3 has 15 amino acids.

The chain employs TRBV2 and TRBJ2-3; TRBD2 might be the D (6 bases). Germline CDR1 is SNHLY and CDR2 is FYNNEI. Trimming stripped 3 bases from V and 5 bases from J, with 18 bases between. CDR3 size: 16 residues. CDR3 in amino acids: CASSEGTRFPGDTQYF. In DNA, the CDR3 is TGTGCCAGCAGTGAGGGGACTCGCTTTCCCGGAGATACGCAGTATTTT. Drawing the rest from reference TRBV2 and TRBJ2-3, the complete variable domain is EPEVTQTPSHQVTQMGQEVILRCVPISNHLYFYWYRQILGQKVEFLVSFYNNEISEKSEIFDDQFSVERPDGSNFTLKIRSTKLEDSAMYFCASSEGTRFPGDTQYFGPGTRLTVL.

In this sample, this clone turned up a few times. V is TRBV10-3 and J is TRBJ1-2; D is ambiguous. V gave up 0 bases and J gave up 4 bases, with 15 bases separating them. The CDR3 sequence is 16 residues long. The germline CDR1 and CDR2 sequences are ENHRY and SYGVKD. The CDR3 reads CAISESMGARSYGYTF. For the CDR3, the DNA is TGTGCCATCAGTGAGTCGATGGGAGCCCGGAGCTATGGCTACACCTTC.

This clone occurred a few times. The rearrangement joins TRBV12-5 to TRBJ2-7, with D unresolved. Germline CDR1 is LGHNT and CDR2 is FRNRAP. Trimming pared 7 bases from V and 1 base from J, leaving 11 bases between. CDR3 length equals 13 residues. This chain's CDR3 is CASAPRSSYEQYF. CDR3 DNA sequence: TGTGCTAGTGCCCCGAGGTCGTCCTACGAGCAGTACTTC.

J is TRBJ2-1 and V is TRBV19; 8 nucleotides match TRBD2. After removal of 7 bases from V and 10 bases from J, the junction contained 15 bases not matched to a gene. The CDR3 sequence is 15 residues long. CDR1 is LNHDA and CDR2 is SQIVND in the germline V gene (reference sequence). The CDR3 reads CASTSGRAGGGEQFF. The CDR3 nucleotides are TGTGCCAGTACCTCGGGTAGGGCGGGAGGAGGCGAGCAGTTCTTC.

The rearrangement uses TRBV7-2 and TRBJ2-3; D perhaps matches TRBD2 (5 bases). The CDR3 runs to 15 residues. Germline CDR1 is SGHTA and CDR2 is FQGNSA. V lost 0 bases to trimming and J lost 7 bases, with 14 bases between them. CDR3 residues: CASSLALAEVNTQYF. The CDR3 DNA is TGTGCCAGCAGCTTAGCGCTCGCGGAGGTAAATACGCAGTATTTT.

J is TRBJ1-2 and V is TRBV6-5, with TRBD1 matching 12 bases. Germline V gene data show CDR1 as MNHEY and CDR2 as SVGAGI. The CDR3 has 14 residues. The trim removed 6 bases at V and 3 bases at J, leaving 2 bases unmatched. The CDR3 DNA sequence: TGTGCCAGCAGGGGACAGGGGGCCCACTATGGCTACACCTTC. This sequence encodes CASRGQGAHYGYTF.

V gene TRBV2 combines with J gene TRBJ1-1; perhaps TRBD1 as D (5 bases). Germline V gene data show CDR1 as SNHLY and CDR2 as FYNNEI. Trimming cost V 6 bases and J 7 bases, with 6 bases left between them. This CDR3 contains 10 residues. CDR3 residues: CASRGVEAFF. CDR3 nucleotides: TGTGCCAGCAGAGGGGTTGAAGCTTTCTTT.

In this sample, this clone turned up once. The chain couples TRBV5-1 to TRBJ2-4, with D unclear. Per the germline V gene, CDR1 is SGHRS and CDR2 is YFSETQ. V was clipped by 0 bases and J by 9 bases, with 10 bases between them. CDR3 size: 13 residues. CDR3 sequence reads: CASSLDQQSIQYF. The CDR3 bases are TGCGCCAGCAGCTTGGATCAACAGAGCATTCAGTACTTC.

The V call is TRBV11-2, the J call TRBJ1-1; D may be TRBD1 (5 bases). Trimming took off 5 bases at V and 1 base at J, with 17 bases between the two ends. This CDR3 spans 16 amino acids. The V gene's germline CDR1 is SGHAT and CDR2 FQNNGV. CDR3 bases: TGTGCCAGCAGCCGTCGGGGGGTGCAGGAGAACACTGAAGCTTTCTTT. Protein product: CASSRRGVQENTEAFF.